The 25 T cell receptor beta chains listed next were all sequenced from one sample in a study of cytomegalovirus exposure and HLA in healthy donors. The PCR contained 60 Vbeta and 13 Jbeta primers. Data came from immunoSEQ multiplex PCR; TCRdb stores just in-frame clones and leaves some out. The sample gives about 120,000 clones, around three quarters of which show up once; roughly 2% is in the top ten. The sample was PBMCs. The receptors were gathered from a man aged 18 to 30 in good health and CMV-seronegative.

The chain combines TRBV29-1 with TRBJ2-1, with 7 bases fitting TRBD1. CDR1 and CDR2 from the germline V gene are SQVTM and ANQGSEA. J lost 15 bases, V lost 0 bases, and 8 bases had no gene match. The CDR3 length is 12 residues. CDR3 in amino acids: CSVEDNKAGGFF. For the CDR3, the DNA is TGCAGCGTTGAAGATAATAAGGCAGGGGGGTTCTTC.

J is TRBJ1-2 and V is TRBV2, with 11 bases fitting TRBD1. Germline V gives CDR1 SNHLY, CDR2 FYNNEI. The CDR3 sequence is 14 residues long. V trimming: 5 bases; J trimming: 8 bases; junction bases outside the gene matches: 7. CDR3 sequence: CASSMDRGQEGYTF. The CDR3 bases are TGTGCCAGCAGTATGGACAGGGGGCAGGAGGGCTACACCTTC.

The rearrangement uses TRBV6-1 and TRBJ2-5, with TRBD2 matching 11 bases. The V gene's germline CDR1 is MNHNS and CDR2 SASEGT. Losses at the gene ends were 2 bases for V and 5 bases for J; bases not matched to a gene: 4. The CDR3 is made up of 15 amino acids. CDR3 region: CASSELAGGGETQYF. The CDR3 coding sequence is TGTGCCAGCAGTGAACTAGCGGGAGGTGGGGAGACCCAGTACTTC.

In this sample, this clone turned up a few times. V gene TRBV10-3 combines with J gene TRBJ2-1; 7 positions match TRBD2. The CDR3 totals 12 residues. V trimming: 8 bases; J trimming: 6 bases; junction bases outside the gene matches: 4. CDR1 and CDR2 (germline): ENHRY, SYGVKD. CDR3 DNA sequence: TGTGCCATCGCAAGGGAGGGCAATGAGCAGTTCTTC. Residues: CAIAREGNEQFF.

V and J are TRBV7-8 and TRBJ2-7; possible D gene TRBD1, 6 bases. The V and J ends lost 5 bases and 2 bases respectively, with 13 bases between them. Germline assignment: CDR1 SGHVS and CDR2 FQNEAQ. The CDR3 contains 14 residues. In DNA form, the CDR3 reads TGTGCCAGCAGCGAAAACAGGGAGACCTACGAGCAGTACGTC. This encodes CASSENRETYEQYV.

This rearrangement joins TRBV15 to TRBJ1-1; D is unclear. This CDR3 has 12 amino acids. Germline CDR1 reads LNHNV; CDR2 reads YYDKDF (reference sequence). Trimming removed 6 bases at V and 1 base at J, with 6 bases between. The CDR3 is CATREGNTEAFF. CDR3 DNA: TGTGCCACCAGAGAGGGGAACACTGAAGCTTTCTTT.

DNA for the CDR3: TGTGCCAGCAGTTCGACTAGTAGGGTCCAGTACTTC. Translating it yields CASSSTSRVQYF. The chain has TRBV28 and TRBJ2-5; D perhaps matches TRBD2 (6 bases). This CDR3 is built from 12 residues. Deletions cut 4 bases from V and 10 bases from J, with 13 bases between. CDR1 and CDR2 (germline): MDHEN, SYDVKM. The entire variable domain, with the rest obtained from reference TRBV28 and TRBJ2-5, is as follows: DVKVTQSSRYLVKRTGEKVFLECVQDMDHENMFWYRQDPGLGLRLIYFSYDVKMKEKGDIPEGYSVSREKKERFSLILESASTNQTSMYLCASSSTSRVQYFGPGTRLLVL.

The gene calls are TRBV27 and TRBJ1-1; TRBD1 might be the D (5 bases). The germline gives CDR1 MNHEY, CDR2 SMNVEV (reference sequence). Trimming removed 5 bases from V and 0 bases from J, with 10 bases in between. CDR3 length: 14 residues. CDR3 nucleotide sequence: TGTGCCAGCAGTACAAGACAGATGAACACTGAAGCTTTCTTT. This codes for CASSTRQMNTEAFF.

V gene TRBV27 combines with J gene TRBJ2-6; 9 positions agree with TRBD1. The CDR3 runs to 17 residues. The germline V gene has CDR1 MNHEY and CDR2 SMNVEV (reference sequence). Trimming at V came to 5 bases and at J to 0 bases, leaving 5 bases not matched to a gene. CDR3 sequence (DNA): TGTGCCAGCAGTCCCGGGACAGGGAGCTCTGGGGCCAACGTCCTGACTTTC. As protein: CASSPGTGSSGANVLTF. Full variable domain (missing parts from reference TRBV27 and TRBJ2-6): EAQVTQNPRYLITVTGKKLTVTCSQNMNHEYMSWYRQDPGLGLRQIYYSMNVEVTDKGDVPEGYKVSRKEKRNFPLILESPSPNQTSLYFCASSPGTGSSGANVLTFGAGSRLTVL.

This clone was seen a single time. This chain uses TRBV30 with TRBJ1-1; D is uncertain. The CDR3 is 11 amino acids. Trimming shortened V by 3 bases and J by 7 bases, and 9 bases separated the two germline ends. Germline values: CDR1 GTSNPN, CDR2 SVGIG (reference sequence). The CDR3 DNA is TGTGCCTGGAGCCCGGACTATGAAGCTTTCTTT. Its protein is CAWSPDYEAFF.

The chain has TRBV9 and TRBJ1-3; D is ambiguous. This CDR3 has 15 residues. With 4 bases removed from V and 0 bases from J, the gap between germline ends came to 11 bases. Germline V gene data show CDR1 as SGDLS and CDR2 as YYNGEE. CDR3 nucleotides: TGTGCCAGCAGCCCCATGGCAGACTCTGGAAACACCATATATTTT. Amino acid sequence: CASSPMADSGNTIYF.

This clone came up once. The V call is TRBV5-1, the J call TRBJ2-3, with 7 positions matching TRBD2. CDR1 is SGHRS, CDR2 YFSETQ, per germline. The CDR3 has 14 residues. With 4 bases clipped from V and 2 bases from J, the junction kept 4 bases outside the gene matches. CDR3 amino acids: CASSLGLSTDTQYF. CDR3 in DNA: TGCGCCAGCAGCCTGGGACTATCCACAGATACGCAGTATTTT. The full variable domain, with the rest looked up from reference TRBV5-1 and TRBJ2-3, is KAGVTQTPRYLIKTRGQQVTLSCSPISGHRSVSWYQQTPGQGLQFLFEYFSETQRNKGNFPGRFSGRQFSNSRSEMNVSTLELGDSALYLCASSLGLSTDTQYFGPGTRLTVL.

This chain connects TRBV7-6 to TRBJ1-5; tentative D call: TRBD1 (6 bases). CDR1 and CDR2 from the germline V gene are SGHVS and FNYEAQ. V lost 1 base and J lost 6, with 7 bases in between. The CDR3 covers 13 residues. The CDR3 coding sequence is TGTGCCAGCAGCTTAGTACAGGGTCAGCCCCAGCATTTT. Protein product: CASSLVQGQPQHF.

This chain links TRBV28 with TRBJ1-2; 7 nucleotides match TRBD1. The germline CDR1 and CDR2 sequences are MDHEN and SYDVKM. Trimming at V came to 10 bases and at J to 4 bases, leaving 15 bases not matched to a gene. The CDR3 is made up of 15 amino acids. The CDR3 sequence is CATRIKGARVYGYTF. DNA of the CDR3: TGTGCCACCCGGATTAAGGGGGCGCGGGTCTATGGCTACACCTTC.

The CDR3 here is CASSLGGHSATNEKLFF. In nucleotides, the CDR3 is TGTGCCAGCAGCTTAGGGGGACATTCTGCAACTAATGAAAAACTGTTTTTT. The genes are TRBV7-6 and TRBJ1-4; a weak D match, TRBD1 (6 bases). The V end was cut by 1 base, the J end by 0 bases, with 12 bases between. This CDR3 spans 17 amino acids. Germline V lookup: CDR1 SGHVS, CDR2 FNYEAQ.

The genes are TRBV7-6 and TRBJ1-3; 8 nucleotides align to TRBD1. The V gene end was trimmed by 3 bases and the J gene end by 2 bases; junction bases not matched to a gene: 3. CDR1 and CDR2 (germline): SGHVS, FNYEAQ. This CDR3 is built from 15 residues. In DNA form, the CDR3 reads TGTGCCAGCAGCTTGATGACAGGGGCTGGAAACACCATATATTTT. Translating gives CASSLMTGAGNTIYF.

This chain joins TRBV25-1 and TRBJ2-3; TRBD1 agrees at 8 bases. Germline CDR1 and CDR2: MGHDK and SYGVNS. The trim removed 6 bases at V and 0 bases at J, leaving 5 bases unmatched. The CDR3 is made up of 15 amino acids. CDR3 in amino acids: CASSRDRSSTDTQYF. In DNA, the CDR3 is TGTGCCAGCAGCCGGGACAGGTCGAGCACAGATACGCAGTATTTT.

V gene TRBV6-1 combines with J gene TRBJ1-3; D possibly corresponds to TRBD1 (6 bases). This CDR3 comprises 17 residues. V lost 2 bases and J 0 bases, leaving 14 bases between the germline ends. Germline values: CDR1 MNHNS, CDR2 SASEGT. Written as DNA, the CDR3 is TGTGCCAGCAGTGAAATGCCAGGGGCGGACTCTGGAAACACCATATATTTT. Translated, it gives CASSEMPGADSGNTIYF.

This sequence joins TRBV13 and TRBJ2-7; no clear D gene. The V end was cut by 2 bases, the J end by 2 bases, with 10 bases between. The CDR3 length is 14 residues. Germline assignment: CDR1 PRHDT and CDR2 FYEKMQ (reference sequence). CDR3 nucleotides: TGTGCCAGCAGCTTATGGTCTGAGACCTACGAGCAGTACTTC. This codes for CASSLWSETYEQYF. Supplemented by reference TRBV13 and TRBJ2-7, the full variable domain reads AAGVIQSPRHLIKEKRETATLKCYPIPRHDTVYWYQQGPGQDPQFLISFYEKMQSDKGSIPDRFSAQQFSDYHSELNMSSLELGDSALYFCASSLWSETYEQYFGPGTRLTVT.

The rearrangement links TRBV7-8 to TRBJ2-2; D not resolved. The CDR3 totals 12 residues. Trimming removed 5 bases at V and 4 bases at J, with 5 bases between. The V gene's germline CDR1 is SGHVS and CDR2 FQNEAQ. CDR3 nucleotides: TGTGCCAGCAGCCTACTCACCGGGGAGCTGTTTTTT. Encoded protein: CASSLLTGELFF.

The gene calls are TRBV6-4 and TRBJ1-6; 7 nucleotides align to TRBD1. J was trimmed by 7 bases and V by 6 bases; bases with no gene match: 9. Germline CDR1 MRHNA, CDR2 SNTAGT. The CDR3 runs 15 residues. Here the CDR3 reads CASSLQGLRNSPLHF. The CDR3 DNA reads TGTGCCAGCAGCTTACAGGGGCTAAGAAATTCACCCCTCCACTTT.

The chain couples TRBV4-1 to TRBJ1-1, with 9 bases lining up with TRBD1. The germline V gene encodes CDR1 MGHRA and CDR2 YSYEKL. V lost 2 bases, J lost 1 base, and 2 bases stayed unmatched. CDR3 size: 15 residues. The CDR3 coding sequence is TGCGCCAGCAGCCAATGGGGACAGGGGAACACTGAAGCTTTCTTT. It is translated as CASSQWGQGNTEAFF.

The V gene is TRBV11-3, the J gene TRBJ2-1, with TRBD2 identical over 13 bases. The ends lost 4 bases at V and 9 bases at J; junction bases unmatched: 9. Germline V gene data show CDR1 as SGHNT and CDR2 as YENEEA. This CDR3 comprises 16 residues. The CDR3 reads CASSSRTSGSNGEQFF. The CDR3 DNA reads TGTGCCAGCAGCTCTCGGACTAGCGGGAGTAACGGTGAGCAGTTCTTC.

This rearrangement joins TRBV5-1 to TRBJ1-2, with D maybe TRBD1 (6 bases). The germline V gene has CDR1 SGHRS and CDR2 YFSETQ. This CDR3 spans 15 amino acids. The ends were cut back, 1 base at V and 1 base at J, with 11 bases in the middle. The CDR3 DNA is TGCGCCAGCAGCTTGACCGAAGGGGGTAACTATGGCTACACCTTC. It is translated as CASSLTEGGNYGYTF.

This clone has a single count. The rearrangement uses TRBV7-2 and TRBJ2-1; D might be TRBD1 (7 bases). V gave up 5 bases and J gave up 2 bases, with 13 bases separating them. Germline CDR1 is SGHTA and CDR2 is FQGNSA. This CDR3 is built from 15 residues. The DNA of the CDR3 is TGTGCCAGCAGCCAGGGGGGCAGCACCTACAATGAGCAGTTCTTC. Translated: CASSQGGSTYNEQFF.